Included here is one T cell receptor (beta chain) sequence, with context. Per germline, CDR1 LGHDT and CDR2 YNNKEL (reference sequence). The CDR3 extends over 14 amino acids. The V gene lost 4 bases and the J gene lost 2 bases, with 11 bases spanning the gap. This sample was taken from a study of blood T cell repertoires in COVID-19. Study information: Specimens from acute and convalescent COVID-19 originated in the United States, Italy and Spain. PBMCs, B-cell-depleted T cells, or T cells provided the cDNA or gDNA that made up the material.

As processed by the authors: The authors estimated nucleated cell counts from reference gene primer amplification. Here immunoSEQ multiplex PCR was the method, and the copy in TCRdb shows in-frame clones only, minus some. Clone size and the V and J calls come from that table; the DNA yielded D and trimming. The table includes 380,000 or so clones, roughly 90% detected once. Material: peripheral blood. The chain employs TRBV3-1 (or the pseudogene TRBV3-2) and TRBJ1-1, with D unclear. The sequence derives from a man in his forties or fifties with acute or convalescent COVID-19. The CDR3 DNA is TGTGCCAGCAGCCGTATAGCCTCAAACACTGAAGCTTTCTTT. The encoded protein is CASSRIASNTEAFF.